These 5 T cell receptor beta chains came from one sample sequenced in a study of T cells in Graves' hyperthyroidism and ophthalmopathy. RNA transcripts gave rise to amplified TCR beta CDR3 regions. The TCR CDR3 was amplified in a first-round RT-PCR using the HTBI primer set. TCRdb used MiXCR to reprocess the multiplex PCR reads, holding one entry per CDR3 protein. The sample has about 420,000 distinct CDR3 sequences, roughly 14% seen once. Sequencing used blood. The origin of the receptors is a woman under 30 with Graves' hyperthyroidism.

In its sample, this clonotype was seen many times. The chain recombines TRBV5-1 with TRBJ2-3, with 7 bases identical to TRBD1. Losses at the gene ends were 2 bases for V and 5 bases for J; bases not matched to a gene: 8. The CDR3 length is 15 residues. The V gene's germline CDR1 is SGHRS and CDR2 YFSETQ. The CDR3 reads CASSLGTALGDTQYF. DNA of the CDR3: TGCGCCAGCAGCTTAGGGACAGCGTTGGGAGATACGCAGTATTTT.

This clonotype was found a few times. V and J are TRBV7-9 and TRBJ2-2; TRBD1 aligns across 7 bases. The germline gives CDR1 SEHNR, CDR2 FQNEAQ (reference sequence). J lost 0 bases, V lost 5 bases, and 12 bases had no gene match. The CDR3 has 18 residues. The CDR3 DNA is TGTGCCAGCAGCCCTGGGGGACAGACGCAGGCGAACACCGGGGAGCTGTTTTTT. It is translated as CASSPGGQTQANTGELFF.

This clonotype was detected many times. The chain has TRBV20-1 and TRBJ2-1; TRBD2 aligns across 10 bases. V lost 3 bases to trimming and J lost 7 bases; unmatched junction nucleotides: 6. This CDR3 is built from 14 residues. From germline, CDR1 is DFQATT and CDR2 SNEGSKA (reference sequence). The CDR3 region is CSASKRGGRNEQFF. CDR3 coding DNA: TGCAGTGCTAGCAAGCGGGGGGGCCGGAATGAGCAGTTCTTC.

The chain links TRBV14 to TRBJ2-2, with 7 bases identical to TRBD2. Germline assignment: CDR1 SGHDN and CDR2 FVKESK. Trimming at V came to 4 bases and at J to 6 bases, leaving 8 bases not matched to a gene. There are 15 residues in the CDR3. CDR3 amino acids: CASSRRGGMAGELFF. The DNA of the CDR3 is TGTGCCAGCAGCCGAAGGGGAGGGATGGCCGGGGAGCTGTTTTTT.

This clonotype occurred many times. The chain carries TRBV12-3 or TRBV12-4 and TRBJ2-3; D remains ambiguous. The CDR3 totals 15 residues. Trimming left V 3 bases short and J 2 bases short, with 12 bases between. The CDR3 loop is CASSFPGPYTDTQYF. Written as DNA, the CDR3 is TGTGCCAGCAGTTTTCCCGGACCGTACACAGATACGCAGTATTTT.